The 30 T cell receptor beta chains listed next were all sequenced from one sample in a study of cytomegalovirus exposure and HLA in healthy donors. Primers: 60 Vbeta forward and 13 Jbeta reverse. Generated by immunoSEQ multiplex PCR, the TCRdb table keeps only in-frame clones and is missing some. The table lists 160,000 or so clones, 65% to 80% of them singletons. Input material: PBMCs. The receptors originated from a man aged 18 to 29 in good health and CMV-seropositive.

V usage is TRBV6-5 and J usage is TRBJ2-6; D remains ambiguous. Germline V gives CDR1 MNHEY, CDR2 SVGAGI. The CDR3 covers 16 residues. With 1 base removed from V and 4 bases from J, the gap between germline ends came to 11 bases. The DNA for the CDR3 is TGTGCCAGCAGTTACTTAGGCGGCACCGGGGCCAACGTCCTGACTTTC. Residues: CASSYLGGTGANVLTF.

V is TRBV10-3 and J is TRBJ1-1; D gene ambiguous. CDR3 length: 12 amino acids. Germline CDR1 and CDR2: ENHRY and SYGVKD. The V end was cut by 8 bases, the J end by 5 bases, with 12 bases between. The CDR3 DNA sequence: TGTGCCATCGGCGGCCCGGCGACTGAAGCTTTCTTT. Its protein is CAIGGPATEAFF.

This clone was detected once. Here the CDR3 DNA reads TGTGCCAGCAGCCCTACCGACAGGGGCAGTATAGAGCAGTTCTTC. Translating gives CASSPTDRGSIEQFF. The gene calls are TRBV11-2 and TRBJ2-1, with 8 bases identical to TRBD1. The CDR3 length is 15 residues. Germline V gene data show CDR1 as SGHAT and CDR2 as FQNNGV. Losses at the gene ends were 5 bases for V and 10 bases for J; bases not matched to a gene: 13.

This clone has just a few counts. The V gene is TRBV7-2, the J gene TRBJ1-1; TRBD1 might be the D (5 bases). Germline V gives CDR1 SGHTA, CDR2 FQGNSA. This CDR3 is built from 13 residues. Trimming removed 5 bases from V and 3 bases from J, with 10 bases in between. DNA of the CDR3: TGTGCCAGCAGCAAAGAAGGGGACACTGAAGCTTTCTTT. Translated, it gives CASSKEGDTEAFF.

This clone appeared a few times. One junction end disagrees with the germline gene, perhaps due to a read error. V and J are TRBV4-1 and TRBJ1-1; D gene uncertain. Germline V gene sequence: CDR1 MGHRA, CDR2 YSYEKL. This CDR3 has 14 amino acids. The CDR3 bases are TGCGCCAGCAGCCCTTCAGGCCTGAATACTGAAGCTTTCTTT. It specifies CASSPSGLNTEAFF.

This chain links TRBV5-1 with TRBJ1-1; 7 positions match TRBD1. The ends lost 5 bases at V and 1 base at J; junction bases unmatched: 8. The CDR3 spans 15 residues. Germline-derived CDR1 and CDR2 are SGHRS and YFSETQ. For the CDR3, the DNA is TGCGCCAGCAGAACCCAACAGGGGACGAACACTGAAGCTTTCTTT. This sequence encodes CASRTQQGTNTEAFF.

This chain connects TRBV7-6 to TRBJ2-7; 10 nucleotides agree with TRBD2. The length of the CDR3 is 15 residues. J lost 3 bases, V lost 3 bases, and 5 bases had no gene match. Germline values: CDR1 SGHVS, CDR2 FNYEAQ. CDR3 coding DNA: TGTGCCAGCAGCTTGATAGCGGGAGGCCTCTACGAGCAGTACGTC. This sequence encodes CASSLIAGGLYEQYV.

The chain employs TRBV19 and TRBJ2-3; 8 nucleotides agree with TRBD2. This CDR3 region has 17 residues. Trimming removed 0 bases from V and 1 base from J; junction bases left unmatched: 6. Germline V gene data show CDR1 as LNHDA and CDR2 as SQIVND (reference sequence). CDR3 nucleotide sequence: TGTGCCAGTAGTATAGATCCCAGCGGGAGTGGCACAGATACGCAGTATTTT. Translating gives CASSIDPSGSGTDTQYF.

The CDR3 reads CASSGGRADSSYEQYV. Here the CDR3 DNA reads TGTGCCAGCAGCGGGGGGAGGGCAGACAGCTCCTACGAGCAGTACGTC. This chain joins TRBV28 and TRBJ2-7, with 7 bases fitting TRBD2. Germline V gene data show CDR1 as MDHEN and CDR2 as SYDVKM. V trimming: 6 bases; J trimming: 0 bases; junction bases outside the gene matches: 11. CDR3 size: 16 residues.

In its sample, this clone was seen a few times. J is TRBJ1-1 and V is TRBV18; 7 bases map to TRBD1. Unmatched junction bases numbered 7, after V lost 4 bases and J lost 5 bases. The CDR3 spans 14 residues. From germline, CDR1 is KGHSH and CDR2 LQKENI. Here the CDR3 reads CASSRDRRTTEAFF. CDR3 nucleotides: TGTGCCAGCTCACGGGACAGAAGAACAACTGAAGCTTTCTTT.

This chain uses TRBV5-6 with TRBJ2-1; 11 positions agree with TRBD2. CDR3 length: 17 residues. The ends lost 5 bases at V and 5 bases at J; junction bases unmatched: 12. Looked up from germline, CDR1 is SGHDT and CDR2 is YYEEEE. The CDR3 region is CASRDAIAGGPHNEQFF. The CDR3 DNA sequence: TGTGCCAGCAGAGATGCTATAGCGGGGGGGCCCCACAATGAGCAGTTCTTC.

This clone came up a few times. J is TRBJ1-1 and V is TRBV28, with unresolved D. The CDR3 consists of 16 residues. Germline CDR1 is MDHEN and CDR2 is SYDVKM. The V and J ends lost 6 bases and 1 base respectively, with 18 bases between them. CDR3: CASSLKPLYANTEAFF. In nucleotides, the CDR3 is TGTGCCAGCAGCCTGAAACCCCTATACGCGAACACTGAAGCTTTCTTT.

The chain has TRBV9 and TRBJ2-3, with 13 bases aligning to TRBD2. With V trimmed by 4 bases and J by 4 bases, 9 bases remained unmatched. Germline values: CDR1 SGDLS, CDR2 YYNGEE. The CDR3 is made up of 17 amino acids. The CDR3 DNA follows: TGTGCCAGCAGCCCACGGACTAGCGGGAGCCTTGCAGATACGCAGTATTTT. It is translated as CASSPRTSGSLADTQYF. Together with reference TRBV9 and TRBJ2-3, the CDR3 gives the full variable domain: DSGVTQTPKHLITATGQRVTLRCSPRSGDLSVYWYQQSLDQGLQFLIQYYNGEERAKGNILERFSAQQFPDLHSELNLSSLELGDSALYFCASSPRTSGSLADTQYFGPGTRLTVL.

The gene calls are TRBV30 and TRBJ2-3, with 10 bases that match TRBD2. V lost 3 bases, J lost 5 bases, and 5 bases stayed unmatched. This CDR3 has 14 residues. Germline V CDR1 and CDR2: GTSNPN, SVGIG (reference sequence). The CDR3 here is CAWSASGSRDTQYF. The DNA for the CDR3 is TGTGCCTGGAGCGCTAGCGGGAGTAGAGATACGCAGTATTTT.

The chain joins TRBV6-1 to TRBJ2-7; 10 bases match TRBD1. The CDR3 is 15 residues long. CDR1 is MNHNS and CDR2 is SASEGT in the germline V gene. The junction had 1 base not matched to a gene; V was cut back by 1 base and J by 1 base. This CDR3 is CASSEEGQGSYEQYV. CDR3 coding DNA: TGTGCCAGCAGTGAAGAGGGACAGGGGTCCTACGAGCAGTACGTC.

This clone was picked up a small number of times. Other DNA sequences in the same sample also yield this CDR3. The rearrangement uses TRBV6-1 and TRBJ1-1; D unclear. The CDR3 runs 14 residues. Germline CDR1 and CDR2: MNHNS and SASEGT. V gave up 2 bases and J gave up 1 base, with 8 bases separating them. The CDR3 DNA sequence: TGTGCCAGCAGTGAAAGCGAACCGAACACTGAAGCTTTCTTT. Translating gives CASSESEPNTEAFF.

This clone was counted once. The genes are TRBV9 and TRBJ1-4, with TRBD1 identical over 9 bases. CDR3 length: 14 amino acids. The V segment lost 3 bases and the J segment 4 bases; nucleotides outside the gene matches: 1. Looked up from germline, CDR1 is SGDLS and CDR2 is YYNGEE. The CDR3 nucleotides are TGTGCCAGCAGCGGGACAGGGGTTAATGAAAAACTGTTTTTT. It codes for CASSGTGVNEKLFF.

The CDR3 DNA is TGCGCCAGCAGCCCAAGGGGAGATACGCAGTATTTT. This gives the protein CASSPRGDTQYF. J is TRBJ2-3 and V is TRBV4-1; tentatively, D is TRBD1 (5 bases). Trimming cost V 4 bases and J 5 bases, with 7 bases left between them. The CDR3 covers 12 residues. CDR1 and CDR2 (germline): MGHRA, YSYEKL.

The chain is built from TRBV18 and TRBJ1-1; a weak D match, TRBD1 (6 bases). From germline, CDR1 is KGHSH and CDR2 LQKENI. The CDR3 is made up of 14 amino acids. V lost 5 bases to trimming and J lost 4 bases, with 14 bases between them. The CDR3 DNA follows: TGTGCCAGCTCAGCGGACAGAACTGCCACTGAAGCTTTCTTT. Encoded protein: CASSADRTATEAFF. The full variable domain, its missing parts supplied by reference TRBV18 and TRBJ1-1, is NAGVMQNPRHLVRRRGQEARLRCSPMKGHSHVYWYRQLPEEGLKFMVYLQKENIIDESGMPKERFSAEFPKEGPSILRIQQVVRGDSAAYFCASSADRTATEAFFGQGTRLTVV.

The genes are TRBV5-6 and TRBJ2-7, with D perhaps matching TRBD1 (5 bases). V was pared by 4 bases and J by 2 bases, with 10 bases between. This CDR3 region has 13 residues. CDR1 is SGHDT and CDR2 is YYEEEE in the germline V gene. The CDR3 region is CASSAEGAYEQYV. The CDR3 DNA reads TGTGCCAGCAGCGCCGAAGGGGCCTACGAGCAGTACGTC.

Remarks on this clone: The identical CDR3 is also encoded by other nucleotide sequences in the sample. The chain employs TRBV20-1 and TRBJ1-1, with D unclear. V was shortened by 5 bases and J by 1 base, with 5 bases between the two germline ends. The CDR3 extends over 11 amino acids. The germline gives CDR1 DFQATT, CDR2 SNEGSKA (reference sequence). The DNA for the CDR3 is TGCAGTGCTCCCGGGAACACTGAAGCTTTCTTT. Its protein product is CSAPGNTEAFF.

This clone was recorded a few times. The chain is built from TRBV7-8 and TRBJ1-4; the D is unclear. CDR1 is SGHVS, CDR2 FQNEAQ, per germline. This CDR3 has 15 residues. Trimming took off 3 bases at V and 1 base at J, with 9 bases between the two ends. The CDR3 here is CASSLNLKTNEKLFF. CDR3 DNA: TGTGCCAGCAGCTTGAACCTAAAAACTAATGAAAAACTGTTTTTT. Together with reference TRBV7-8 and TRBJ1-4, the CDR3 gives the full variable domain: GAGVSQSPRYKVAKRGQDVALRCDPISGHVSLFWYQQALGQGPEFLTYFQNEAQLDKSGLPSDRFFAERPEGSVSTLKIQRTQQEDSAVYLCASSLNLKTNEKLFFGSGTQLSVL.

This CDR3 is CASSQDGQNNQPQHF. The DNA for the CDR3 is TGCGCCAGCAGCCAAGATGGGCAGAACAATCAGCCCCAGCATTTT. This chain uses TRBV4-1 with TRBJ1-5; the D is unclear. The germline gives CDR1 MGHRA, CDR2 YSYEKL. V shed 0 bases and J shed 3 bases, with 9 bases lying between them. This CDR3 has 15 residues.

V gene TRBV2 combines with J gene TRBJ1-1, with no clear D. Germline CDR1 SNHLY, CDR2 FYNNEI. Trimming shortened V by 5 bases and J by 5 bases, and 15 bases separated the two germline ends. This CDR3 region has 14 residues. The CDR3 DNA reads as TGTGCCAGCAGTTCTCAGATCTCGTTAACTGAAGCTTTCTTT. This codes for CASSSQISLTEAFF.

The DNA for the CDR3 is TGTGCCAGCTCACAGGACAGGCTGAACACTGAAGCTTTCTTT. Translated, it gives CASSQDRLNTEAFF. The chain recombines TRBV18 with TRBJ1-1, with 7 bases matching TRBD1. Unmatched junction bases numbered 2, after V lost 4 bases and J lost 0 bases. The length of the CDR3 is 14 residues. CDR1 and CDR2 from the germline V gene are KGHSH and LQKENI.

The chain employs TRBV5-1 and TRBJ1-4; D unresolved. The CDR3 contains 14 residues. The germline V gene has CDR1 SGHRS and CDR2 YFSETQ. The V gene lost 5 bases and the J gene lost 4 bases, with 12 bases spanning the gap. This CDR3 reads CASSNGQVNEKLFF. As DNA, the CDR3 is TGCGCCAGCAGTAATGGGCAGGTTAATGAAAAACTGTTTTTT.

This clone has only a few counts. This chain connects TRBV7-2 to TRBJ2-7; TRBD2 matches 8 bases. Per the germline V gene, CDR1 is SGHTA and CDR2 is FQGNSA. This CDR3 has 14 residues. The trim removed 3 bases at V and 5 bases at J, leaving 6 bases unmatched. CDR3 nucleotides: TGTGCCAGCAGCTTGATGGGTAGCGGGGACGAGCAGTACGTC. Its translation: CASSLMGSGDEQYV.

The chain uses TRBV30 and TRBJ1-1; D unclear. CDR1 and CDR2 (germline): GTSNPN, SVGIG (reference sequence). CDR3 length: 14 residues. Trimming removed 0 bases from V and 0 bases from J, with 8 bases in between. The DNA for the CDR3 is TGTGCCTGGAGTGTAAACAGACTGAACACTGAAGCTTTCTTT. It specifies CAWSVNRLNTEAFF.

The chain uses TRBV2 and TRBJ2-2; the D gene is possibly TRBD1 (6 bases). The CDR3 length is 14 residues. V lost 7 bases and J 3 bases, leaving 12 bases between the germline ends. CDR1 and CDR2 from the germline V gene are SNHLY and FYNNEI. As DNA, the CDR3 is TGTGCCAGCATCAAGGACAGATACACCGGGGAGCTGTTTTTT. Amino acids: CASIKDRYTGELFF. Full variable domain (outside the CDR3, taken from reference TRBV2 and TRBJ2-2): EPEVTQTPSHQVTQMGQEVILRCVPISNHLYFYWYRQILGQKVEFLVSFYNNEISEKSEIFDDQFSVERPDGSNFTLKIRSTKLEDSAMYFCASIKDRYTGELFFGEGSRLTVL.

The gene calls are TRBV9 and TRBJ1-1; no reliable D call. Trimming pared 0 bases from V and 2 bases from J, leaving 8 bases between. Germline CDR1 is SGDLS and CDR2 is YYNGEE. The CDR3 contains 14 residues. The CDR3 region has the DNA TGTGCCAGCAGCGTAGAGGCAGGTAACACTGAAGCTTTCTTT. Its translation: CASSVEAGNTEAFF. The full variable domain, in which reference TRBV9 and TRBJ1-1 provide the parts outside the CDR3, is DSGVTQTPKHLITATGQRVTLRCSPRSGDLSVYWYQQSLDQGLQFLIQYYNGEERAKGNILERFSAQQFPDLHSELNLSSLELGDSALYFCASSVEAGNTEAFFGQGTRLTVV.